The clone carrying this T cell receptor (beta chain) was seen only a few times. No antigen is known for it. The CDR3 totals 14 residues. The V gene's germline CDR1 is SEHNR and CDR2 FQNEAQ (reference sequence). V was shortened by 5 bases and J by 5 bases, with 13 bases between the two germline ends. Sequenced by immunoSEQ multiplex PCR; TCRdb stores in-frame clones only, minus some. The sample yields around 2.1 million clones, 85% to 95% seen once. The data were obtained in a study of shared clonotypes between healthy human individuals. Findings of the study overall: It was the few donors that limited the genetic and exposure-history diversity represented.

Cells designated naive CD8 were CD45RO-negative and were positively selected for CCR7, with terminally differentiated effector memory CD45RA+ cells excluded. The clonotype was recovered from a man in his late teens or twenties in good health. Some clones in this sample may be carry-over from other donors' samples. The rearrangement uses TRBV7-9 and TRBJ1-3, with D perhaps matching TRBD1 (5 bases). The sample taken for sequencing was naive CD8+ T cells from PBMCs. Here the CDR3 DNA reads TGTGCCAGCAGCCCGACGGAGGGGCGAAACACCATATATTTT. Its protein product is CASSPTEGRNTIYF.